This T cell receptor beta chain was identified in a study of CD8 T cells in ankylosing spondylitis. Germline CDR1 and CDR2: SGHTA and FQGNSA. The CDR3 spans 13 residues. Between the trimmed V and J ends, which lost 5 bases and 1 base, there was a span of 9 bases. This clonotype was found a few times. Its antigen is not known. General observations from the study: Reactive arthritis synovial fluid and blood previously showed some of these motif variants. Disease-linked clones reportedly concentrated significantly in matched ankylosing spondylitis synovial fluid.

Quantitative 5'-RACE with molecular barcodes was used to make the TCR beta libraries. TCRdb re-called the 5' RACE reads through MiXCR, storing one row per CDR3 protein. The table lists some 130,000 distinct CDR3 sequences, roughly 15% of them singletons, with 3% in the top ten. The sample was blood, either unsorted or a sorted T cell fraction (not recorded which). This sequence joins TRBV7-2 and TRBJ2-7; no firm D call. The TCR was taken from a female donor with ankylosing spondylitis or in good health (not recorded which). DNA of the CDR3: TGTGCCAGCAGCCCCTCTAAATCCTACGAGCAGTACTTC. Encoded protein: CASSPSKSYEQYF.